This T cell receptor (beta chain) was sequenced in a study of monozygotic twins with inflammatory bowel disease. The CDR3 has 15 residues. TCRdb reprocessed the 5' RACE reads and reports one entry per CDR3 protein, with no DNA. The sample table sets out about 450,000 distinct CDR3 sequences. The source is a human donor with ulcerative colitis or Crohn's disease, or a healthy co-twin of an affected twin (not recorded which). The material sequenced was blood. The chain combines TRBV12-3 or TRBV12-4 with TRBJ2-2; the D gene TCRdb calls, TRBD1, cannot be checked with no DNA. The CDR3 reads CASLPEGGATGELFF.